This TCR beta chain appears in the sequencing data of a study of identical twins. Study-wide points: Memory repertoires showed no such pattern, whereas abundant cord blood beta clonotypes carried fewer insertions.

With regard to this clonotype: What it recognizes is unknown.

A universal primer binding site was introduced by template switching. The final cDNA contained unique molecular identifiers. TCRdb fed the 5' RACE reads into MiXCR, producing one record per CDR3 protein. The data show 540,000 or so distinct CDR3 sequences, about 20% seen once. V was shortened by 0 bases and J by 3 bases, with 10 bases between the two germline ends. This CDR3 has 15 residues. From germline, CDR1 is MGHRA and CDR2 YSYEKL. The same specimen was also included in a second study, on yellow fever vaccine responses in identical twins.

The chain carries TRBV4-1 and TRBJ2-3, with a tentative D call TRBD1 (5 bases). The sequencing input was CD4+ T cells sorted from blood. This TCR was sampled from a woman aged 18-30 years in good health. CDR3 sequence: CASSQDGQGTDTQYF. The CDR3 DNA sequence: TGCGCCAGCAGCCAAGATGGGCAGGGTACAGATACGCAGTATTTT.